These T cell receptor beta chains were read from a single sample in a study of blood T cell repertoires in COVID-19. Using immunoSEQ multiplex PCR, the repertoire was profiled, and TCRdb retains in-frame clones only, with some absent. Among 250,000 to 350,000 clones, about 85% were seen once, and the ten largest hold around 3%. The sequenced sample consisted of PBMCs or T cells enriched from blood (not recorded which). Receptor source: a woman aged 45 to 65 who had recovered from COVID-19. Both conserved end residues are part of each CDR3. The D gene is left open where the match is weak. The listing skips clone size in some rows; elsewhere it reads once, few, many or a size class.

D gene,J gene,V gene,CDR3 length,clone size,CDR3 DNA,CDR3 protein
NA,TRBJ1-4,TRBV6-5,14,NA,TGTGCCAGCAGTCGACAGGTGGGGAATGAAAAACTGTTTTTT,CASSRQVGNEKLFF
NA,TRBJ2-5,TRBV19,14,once,TGTGCCAGTAGTGGGGGACACCAACAAGAGACCCAGTACTTC,CASSGGHQQETQYF
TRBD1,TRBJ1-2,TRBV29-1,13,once,TGCAGCGGCACGAGGGGGCGACAGGGTGGCTACACCTTC,CSGTRGRQGGYTF
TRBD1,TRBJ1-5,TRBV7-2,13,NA,TGTGCCAGCAGCTCGGGACAGAATCAGCCCCAGCATTTT,CASSSGQNQPQHF
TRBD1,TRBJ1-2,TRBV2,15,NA,TGTGCCAGCAGTGCCGGGACAGGGGTACTCTATGGCTACACCTTC,CASSAGTGVLYGYTF
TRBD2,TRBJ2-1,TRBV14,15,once,TGTGCCAGCAGCCAGACTAGCGGGAGGATGCATGAGCAGTTCTTC,CASSQTSGRMHEQFF
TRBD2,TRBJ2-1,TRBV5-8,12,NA,TGTGCCAGCAGCTCAGCGGGGAATGAGCAGTTCTTC,CASSSAGNEQFF
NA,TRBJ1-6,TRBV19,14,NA,TGTGCCAGTAGTATCGTGGGGGGGTCGACACCCCTCCACTTT,CASSIVGGSTPLHF
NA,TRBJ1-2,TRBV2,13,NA,TGTGCCAGCAGTGAAGGGCCTCTCGTGGGCTACACCTTC,CASSEGPLVGYTF
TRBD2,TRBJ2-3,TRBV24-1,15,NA,TGTGCCACCAGAACAAAGCGGGAGCCCGCAGATACGCAGTATTTT,CATRTKREPADTQYF
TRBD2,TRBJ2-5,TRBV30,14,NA,TGTGCCTCAAGGGGACTAGCCCTCGCAGAGACCCAGTACTTC,CASRGLALAETQYF
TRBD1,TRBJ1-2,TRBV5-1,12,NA,TGCGCCAGGGGACAGGGGCGTGACTGCTACACCTTC,CARGQGRDCYTF
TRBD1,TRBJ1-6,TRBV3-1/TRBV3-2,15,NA,TGTGCCAGCAGCCCCCAAGACAGGGTTAATTCACCCCTCCACTTT,CASSPQDRVNSPLHF
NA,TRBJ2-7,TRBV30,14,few,TGTGCCTGGAGTCACGGGACATCCCCCTACGAGCAGTACTTC,CAWSHGTSPYEQYF
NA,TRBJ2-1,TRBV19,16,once,TGTGCCAGTAGTATCGAGCGGGCCAGCTCCTACAATGAGCAGTTCTTC,CASSIERASSYNEQFF
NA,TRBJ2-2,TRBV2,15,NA,TGTGCCAGCAGGGCGGACACCCTAAACACCGGGGAGCTGTTTTTT,CASRADTLNTGELFF
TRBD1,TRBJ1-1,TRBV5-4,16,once,TGTGCCAGCAGCTCGGGACAGGGGAGTTTTGAGAATGAAGCTTTCTTT,CASSSGQGSFENEAFF
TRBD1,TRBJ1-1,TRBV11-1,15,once,TGTGCCAGCAGCTTAACCGGACAGGGAAACACTGAAGCTTTCTTT,CASSLTGQGNTEAFF
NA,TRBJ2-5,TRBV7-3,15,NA,TGTGCCAGCAGCTTAAACCCGGGACAACAAGAGACCCAGTACTTC,CASSLNPGQQETQYF
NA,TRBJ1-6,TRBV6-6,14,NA,TGTGCCAGCACACCCCCGGGACTTAATTCACCCCTCCACTTT,CASTPPGLNSPLHF
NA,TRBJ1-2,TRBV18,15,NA,TGTGCCAGCTCACCTTTGGACAGAGCTAACTATGGCTACACCTTC,CASSPLDRANYGYTF
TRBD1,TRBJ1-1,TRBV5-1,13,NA,TGCGCCAGCAGCCCCAGGGGGGCCACTGAAGCTTTCTTT,CASSPRGATEAFF
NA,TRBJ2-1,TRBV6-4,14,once,TGTGCCAGCAGCCCATCCCCTAGGAGCAATGAGCAGTTCTTC,CASSPSPRSNEQFF
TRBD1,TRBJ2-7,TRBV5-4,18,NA,TGTGCCAGCAGCCGTAACCCGGGACAGGGGGTGAGCTCCTACGAGCAGTACTTC,CASSRNPGQGVSSYEQYF
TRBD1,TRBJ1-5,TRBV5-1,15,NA,TGCGCCAGCAGCTTGGGGGACAGAGGCAATCAGCCCCAGCATTTT,CASSLGDRGNQPQHF
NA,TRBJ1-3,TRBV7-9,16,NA,TGTGCCAGCTCTAACGGCAGGGTGAAGCCTGGAAACACCATATATTTT,CASSNGRVKPGNTIYF
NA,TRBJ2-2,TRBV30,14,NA,TGTGCCTGGAGTGTCAACTACCTCACCGGGGAGCTGTTTTTT,CAWSVNYLTGELFF
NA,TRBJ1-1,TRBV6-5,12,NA,TGTGCCGTCTCGCGGGGTTACACTGAAGCTTTCTTT,CAVSRGYTEAFF
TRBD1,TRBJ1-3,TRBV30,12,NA,TGTGCCTGGGGACAGGGATCAGCAACCATATATTTT,CAWGQGSATIYF
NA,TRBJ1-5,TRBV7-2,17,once,TGTGCCAGCAGCTTATTGGGCCCGGACAGAAGCAATCAGCCCCAGCATTTT,CASSLLGPDRSNQPQHF
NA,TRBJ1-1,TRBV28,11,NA,TGTGCCACAGGACAGATCACTGAAGCTTTCTTT,CATGQITEAFF
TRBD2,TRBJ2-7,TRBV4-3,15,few,TGCGCCAGCAGCCGCGACGCTAGCGGGAGGATCGAGCAGTACTTC,CASSRDASGRIEQYF
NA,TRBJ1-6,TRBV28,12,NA,TGTGCCAGCAGCTTAAGAGATTCACCCCTCCACTTT,CASSLRDSPLHF
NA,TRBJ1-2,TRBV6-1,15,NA,TGTGCCAGCAGTGAAGGACAGGCGGGGGGCTCTGGCTACACCTTC,CASSEGQAGGSGYTF
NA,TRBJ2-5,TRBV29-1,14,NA,TGCAGCGTTGAAGATAGGGGGAGGGGGGAGACCCAGTACTTC,CSVEDRGRGETQYF
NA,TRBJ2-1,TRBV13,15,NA,TGTGCCAGCAGCCTCCGACTGGAATCCTACAATGAGCAGTTCTTC,CASSLRLESYNEQFF
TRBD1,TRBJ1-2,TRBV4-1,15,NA,TGCGCCAGCAGCCTAGAGACAGGGGCTAACTATGGCTACACCTTC,CASSLETGANYGYTF
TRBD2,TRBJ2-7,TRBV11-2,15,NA,TGTGCCAGCAGCACCGTACAGGGACTAGACTACGAGCAGTACTTC,CASSTVQGLDYEQYF
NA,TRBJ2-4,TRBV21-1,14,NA,TGTGCCAGCAGCCTGAACAGCCAGACGGTCATTCAGTACTTC,CASSLNSQTVIQYF
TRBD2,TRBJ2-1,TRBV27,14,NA,TGTGCCAGCAGTTTTAGCGGGGCCTACAATGAGCAGTTCTTC,CASSFSGAYNEQFF
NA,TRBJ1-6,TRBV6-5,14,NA,TGTGCCAGCAGTTACGTACAGGTGGATTCACCCCTCCACTTT,CASSYVQVDSPLHF
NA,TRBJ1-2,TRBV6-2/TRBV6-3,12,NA,TGTGCCAGCAGCCCGTGGGAGGGCACCTACACCTTC,CASSPWEGTYTF
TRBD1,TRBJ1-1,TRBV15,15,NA,TGTGCCACCAGCAGAGGGGGAGACAGGGCCGGTGAAGCTTTCTTT,CATSRGGDRAGEAFF
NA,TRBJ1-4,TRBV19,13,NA,TGTGCCAGTCGGCCTTCCCCGGGGGAAAAACTGTTTTTT,CASRPSPGEKLFF
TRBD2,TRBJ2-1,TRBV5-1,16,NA,TGCGCCAGCAGCTTGGTGTCGGGAGGGCCTATCAATGAGCAGTTCTTC,CASSLVSGGPINEQFF
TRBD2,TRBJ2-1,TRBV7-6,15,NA,TGTGCCAGCAGCAACCCGGGACTAGCTTACAATGAGCAGTTCTTC,CASSNPGLAYNEQFF
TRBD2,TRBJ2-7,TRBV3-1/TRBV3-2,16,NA,TGTGCCAGCAGCCCCCATGACCTAGCGGTTCCCTACGAGCAGTACTTC,CASSPHDLAVPYEQYF
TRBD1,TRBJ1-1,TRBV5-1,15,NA,TGCGCCAGCAGCTTGGCCGACAGGGAGAACACTGAAGCTTTCTTT,CASSLADRENTEAFF
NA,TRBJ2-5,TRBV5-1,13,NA,TGCGCCAGCAGCTATACGAGCTATGAGACCCAGTACTTC,CASSYTSYETQYF
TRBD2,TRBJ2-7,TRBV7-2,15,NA,TGTGCCAGCATCGGGACTAGCGGGAGGGCGGGCGAGCAGTACTTC,CASIGTSGRAGEQYF
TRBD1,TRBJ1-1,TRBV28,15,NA,TGTGCCAGCAGAAAGACAGGGGGACTGAACACTGAAGCTTTCTTT,CASRKTGGLNTEAFF
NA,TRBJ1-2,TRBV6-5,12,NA,TGTGCCAGCAGCGTTGGCGGGGATGGCTACACCTTC,CASSVGGDGYTF